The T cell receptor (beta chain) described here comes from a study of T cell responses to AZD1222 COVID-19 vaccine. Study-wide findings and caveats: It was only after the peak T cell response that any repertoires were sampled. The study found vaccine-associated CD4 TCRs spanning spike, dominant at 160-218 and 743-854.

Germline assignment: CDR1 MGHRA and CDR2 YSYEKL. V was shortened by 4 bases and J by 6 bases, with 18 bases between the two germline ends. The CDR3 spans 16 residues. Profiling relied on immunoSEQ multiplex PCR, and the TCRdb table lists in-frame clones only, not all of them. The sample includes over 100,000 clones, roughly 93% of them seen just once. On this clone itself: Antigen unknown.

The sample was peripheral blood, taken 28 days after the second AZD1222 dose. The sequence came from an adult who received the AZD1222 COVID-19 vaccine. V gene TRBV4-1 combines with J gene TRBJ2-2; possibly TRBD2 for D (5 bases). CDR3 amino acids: CASSLSAGGYPGELFF. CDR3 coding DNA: TGCGCCAGCAGCCTAAGTGCTGGCGGGTATCCCGGGGAGCTGTTTTTT.